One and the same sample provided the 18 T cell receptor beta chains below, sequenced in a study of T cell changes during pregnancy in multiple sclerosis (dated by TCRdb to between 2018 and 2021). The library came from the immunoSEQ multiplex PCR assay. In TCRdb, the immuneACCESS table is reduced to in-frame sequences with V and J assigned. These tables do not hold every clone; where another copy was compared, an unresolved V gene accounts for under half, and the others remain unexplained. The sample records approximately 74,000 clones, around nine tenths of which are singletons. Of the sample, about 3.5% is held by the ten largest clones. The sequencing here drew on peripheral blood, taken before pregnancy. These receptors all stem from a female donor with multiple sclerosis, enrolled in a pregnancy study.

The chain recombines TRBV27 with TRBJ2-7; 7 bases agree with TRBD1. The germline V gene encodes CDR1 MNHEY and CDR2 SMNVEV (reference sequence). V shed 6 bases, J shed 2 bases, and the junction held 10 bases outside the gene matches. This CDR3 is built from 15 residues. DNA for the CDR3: TGTGCCAGCAGCGGGGACAGCAACCCGGCCTACGAGCAGTACTTC. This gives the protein CASSGDSNPAYEQYF.

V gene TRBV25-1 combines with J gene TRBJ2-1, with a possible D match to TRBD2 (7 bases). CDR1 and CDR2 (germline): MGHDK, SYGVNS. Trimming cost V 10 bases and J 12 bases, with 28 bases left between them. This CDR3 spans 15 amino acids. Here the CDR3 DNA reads TGTGCCATTCGAGGGGGGGAAGGGTCCTCAATGACGCAGTTCTTC. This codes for CAIRGGEGSSMTQFF.

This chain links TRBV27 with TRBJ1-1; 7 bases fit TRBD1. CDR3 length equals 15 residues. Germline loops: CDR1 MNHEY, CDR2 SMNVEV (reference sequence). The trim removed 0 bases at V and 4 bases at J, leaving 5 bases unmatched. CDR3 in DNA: TGTGCCAGCAGTTTATCGGCAGGGGGGAGCACTGAAGCTTTCTTT. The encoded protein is CASSLSAGGSTEAFF.

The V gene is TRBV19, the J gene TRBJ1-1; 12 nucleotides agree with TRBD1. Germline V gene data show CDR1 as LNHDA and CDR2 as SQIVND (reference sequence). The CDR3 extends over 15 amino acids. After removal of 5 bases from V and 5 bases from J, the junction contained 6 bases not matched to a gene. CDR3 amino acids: CASSLGQGAGTEAFF. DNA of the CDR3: TGTGCCAGTAGTTTGGGACAGGGGGCTGGAACTGAAGCTTTCTTT. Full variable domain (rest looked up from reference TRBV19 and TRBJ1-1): DGGITQSPKYLFRKEGQNVTLSCEQNLNHDAMYWYRQDPGQGLRLIYYSQIVNDFQKGDIAEGYSVSREKKESFPLTVTSAQKNPTAFYLCASSLGQGAGTEAFFGQGTRLTVV.

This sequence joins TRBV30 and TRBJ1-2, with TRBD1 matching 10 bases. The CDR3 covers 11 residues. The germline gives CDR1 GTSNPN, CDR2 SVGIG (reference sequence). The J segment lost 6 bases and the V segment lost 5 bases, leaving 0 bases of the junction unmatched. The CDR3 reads CAWGTGDGYTF. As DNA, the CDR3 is TGTGCCTGGGGGACAGGGGATGGCTACACCTTC.

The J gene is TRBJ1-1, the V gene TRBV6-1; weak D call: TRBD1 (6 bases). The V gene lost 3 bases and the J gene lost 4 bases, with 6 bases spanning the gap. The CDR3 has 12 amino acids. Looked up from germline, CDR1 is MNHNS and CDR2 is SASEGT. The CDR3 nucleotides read TGTGCCAGCAGTGACAGGGGCACTGAAGCTTTCTTT. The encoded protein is CASSDRGTEAFF.

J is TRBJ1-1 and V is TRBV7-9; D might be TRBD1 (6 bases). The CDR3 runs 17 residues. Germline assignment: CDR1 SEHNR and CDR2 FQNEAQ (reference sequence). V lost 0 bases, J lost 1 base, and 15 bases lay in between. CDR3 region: CASSLARRTDPNTEAFF. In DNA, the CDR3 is TGTGCCAGCAGCTTAGCCAGGAGGACAGACCCGAACACTGAAGCTTTCTTT.

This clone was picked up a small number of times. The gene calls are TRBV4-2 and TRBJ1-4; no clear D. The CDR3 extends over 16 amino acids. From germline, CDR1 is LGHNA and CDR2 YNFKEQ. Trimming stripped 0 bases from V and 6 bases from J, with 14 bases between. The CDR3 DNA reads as TGTGCCAGCAGCCAAGAGGCGGCAGCCGTGCATGAAAAACTGTTTTTT. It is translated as CASSQEAAAVHEKLFF.

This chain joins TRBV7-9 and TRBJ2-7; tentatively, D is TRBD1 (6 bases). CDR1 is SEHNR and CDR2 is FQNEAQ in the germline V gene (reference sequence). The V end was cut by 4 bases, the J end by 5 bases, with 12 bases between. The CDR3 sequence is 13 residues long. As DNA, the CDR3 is TGTGCCAGCAGCTCGGGACAATCCCACGAGCAGTACTTC. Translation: CASSSGQSHEQYF.

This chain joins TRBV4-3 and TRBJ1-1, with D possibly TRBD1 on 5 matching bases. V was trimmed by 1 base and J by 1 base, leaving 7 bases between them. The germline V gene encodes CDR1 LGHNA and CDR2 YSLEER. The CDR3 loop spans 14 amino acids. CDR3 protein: CASSQGRENTEAFF. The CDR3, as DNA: TGCGCCAGCAGCCAAGGCAGGGAGAACACTGAAGCTTTCTTT.

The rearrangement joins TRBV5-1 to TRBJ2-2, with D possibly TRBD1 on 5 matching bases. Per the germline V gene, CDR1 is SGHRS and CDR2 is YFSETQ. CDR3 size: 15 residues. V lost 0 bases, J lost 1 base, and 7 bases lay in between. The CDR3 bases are TGCGCCAGCAGCTTGGAGACAGAGAACACCGGGGAGCTGTTTTTT. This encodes CASSLETENTGELFF.

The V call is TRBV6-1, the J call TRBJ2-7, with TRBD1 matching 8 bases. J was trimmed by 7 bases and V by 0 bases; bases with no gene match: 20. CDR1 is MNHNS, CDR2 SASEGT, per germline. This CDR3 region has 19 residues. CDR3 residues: CASSEALNSRDRPLREQYF. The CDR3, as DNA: TGTGCCAGCAGTGAAGCCCTGAACTCGCGGGACAGGCCTCTACGAGAGCAGTACTTC.

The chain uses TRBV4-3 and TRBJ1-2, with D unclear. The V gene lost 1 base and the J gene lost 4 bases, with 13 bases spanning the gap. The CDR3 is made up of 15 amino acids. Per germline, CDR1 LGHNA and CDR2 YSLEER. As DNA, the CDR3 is TGCGCCAGCAGCCAAGTCTCGGGAAAGGCCTATGGCTACACCTTC. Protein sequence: CASSQVSGKAYGYTF.

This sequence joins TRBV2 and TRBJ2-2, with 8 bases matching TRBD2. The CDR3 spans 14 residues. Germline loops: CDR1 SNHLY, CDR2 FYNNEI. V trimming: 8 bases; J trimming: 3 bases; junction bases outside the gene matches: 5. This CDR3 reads CASHRGGDTGELFF. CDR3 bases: TGTGCCAGCCACCGGGGGGGAGACACCGGGGAGCTGTTTTTT.

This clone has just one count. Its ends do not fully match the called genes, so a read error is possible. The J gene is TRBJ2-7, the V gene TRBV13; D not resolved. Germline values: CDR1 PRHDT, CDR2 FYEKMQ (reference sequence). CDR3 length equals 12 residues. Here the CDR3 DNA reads TGTGCCAGCAGCTTAGTTCCTGCAGGTAAACTTTTC. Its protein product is CASSLVPAGKLF. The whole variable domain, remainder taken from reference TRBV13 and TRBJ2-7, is AAGVIQSPRHLIKEKRETATLKCYPIPRHDTVYWYQQGPGQDPQFLISFYEKMQSDKGSIPDRFSAQQFSDYHSELNMSSLELGDSALYFCASSLVPAGKLFGPGTRLTVT.

The CDR3 spells CASSPKRETVGELFF. The CDR3 DNA reads TGTGCCAGCAGCCCCAAGCGGGAGACGGTCGGGGAGCTGTTTTTT. The chain joins TRBV13 to TRBJ2-2, with TRBD2 matching over 8 bases. The germline V gene encodes CDR1 PRHDT and CDR2 FYEKMQ (reference sequence). V lost 5 bases, J lost 7 bases, and 9 bases stayed unmatched. This CDR3 spans 15 amino acids.

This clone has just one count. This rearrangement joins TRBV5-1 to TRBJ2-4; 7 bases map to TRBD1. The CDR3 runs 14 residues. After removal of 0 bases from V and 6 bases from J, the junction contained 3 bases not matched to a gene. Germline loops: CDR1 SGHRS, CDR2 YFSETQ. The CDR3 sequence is CASSLAQGVNIQYF. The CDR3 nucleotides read TGCGCCAGCAGCTTGGCGCAGGGGGTAAACATTCAGTACTTC.

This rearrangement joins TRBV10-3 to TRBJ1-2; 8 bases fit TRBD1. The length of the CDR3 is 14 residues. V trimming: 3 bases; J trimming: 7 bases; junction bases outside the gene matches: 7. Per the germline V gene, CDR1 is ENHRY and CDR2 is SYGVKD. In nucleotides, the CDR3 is TGTGCCATCAGTGAAGGGCAGGGGGCGGGTGGCTACACCTTC. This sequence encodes CAISEGQGAGGYTF.